Listed here are 16 T cell receptor beta chains from one sample, sequenced in a study of HIV-infected patients and healthy controls. No cell fractionation was done, so the repertoire covers all unsorted peripheral blood T cells. Reverse transcription used about 500 ng RNA and constant-region primers for alpha and beta. Alpha and beta chain libraries were made separately by chain-specific third strand synthesis with multiplexing indices. MiXCR, applied by TCRdb to the 5' RACE reads, yields one record per CDR3 protein. The top ten hold over 20% of the sample, which has under 800 distinct CDR3 sequences, 72% seen once. Material: blood, obtained before antiretroviral therapy. The receptors come from an adult with HIV infection.

Worth noting for this clonotype: This beta chain is a stray read from a library made for alpha chains; its abundance is not meaningful. The rearrangement links TRBV9 to TRBJ1-6, with D unclear. The CDR3 covers 13 residues. Germline V gives CDR1 SGDLS, CDR2 YYNGEE. Trimming took 3 bases from V and 7 from J, leaving 8 bases between them. CDR3 loop: CASSASTNSPLHF. DNA of the CDR3: TGTGCCAGCAGCGCCTCAACGAATTCACCCCTCCACTTT. The variable domain in full, with the rest retrieved from reference TRBV9 and TRBJ1-6, is DSGVTQTPKHLITATGQRVTLRCSPRSGDLSVYWYQQSLDQGLQFLIQYYNGEERAKGNILERFSAQQFPDLHSELNLSSLELGDSALYFCASSASTNSPLHFGNGTRLTVT.

This clonotype was counted only a few times. The size of this beta chain means little, since it is a stray read in a library made for alpha chains. The gene calls are TRBV12-3 or TRBV12-4 and TRBJ2-7; 10 bases are a match to TRBD1. This CDR3 region has 14 residues. After removal of 3 bases from V and 4 bases from J, the junction contained 3 bases not matched to a gene. CDR3 in amino acids: CASSFQGQGYEQYF. The CDR3, as DNA: TGTGCCAGCAGTTTTCAGGGACAGGGGTACGAGCAGTACTTC.

Points on this clonotype: For a library built for alpha chains, this beta chain is a stray read; little rests on its size. The chain joins TRBV6-2 or TRBV6-3 to TRBJ2-3; a weak D match, TRBD2 (5 bases). This CDR3 has 15 amino acids. The germline V and J ends were trimmed by 0 bases and 0 bases, with 7 bases remaining between them. Germline values: CDR1 MNHEY, CDR2 SVGEGT. CDR3 sequence (DNA): TGTGCCAGCAGTTACTCGCGGAGGAGCACAGATACGCAGTATTTT. Residues: CASSYSRRSTDTQYF.

This clonotype appeared once. A library prepared for alpha chains yielded this beta chain as an off-target read; its size is of little meaning. The rearrangement links TRBV29-1 to TRBJ2-7; D might be TRBD2 (5 bases). Germline assignment: CDR1 SQVTM and CDR2 ANQGSEA. Trimming removed 8 bases from V and 6 bases from J, with 17 bases in between. CDR3 length: 12 amino acids. CDR3 in DNA: TGCAGCTCGGTCGGAGGCCACGGCGAGCAGTACTTC. It encodes CSSVGGHGEQYF.

Concerning this clonotype itself: This beta chain came through as a stray read in a library set up for alpha chains, and its size says little. The rearrangement joins TRBV28 to TRBJ2-1, with D possibly TRBD2 on 5 matching bases. This CDR3 is built from 13 residues. CDR1 and CDR2 (germline): MDHEN, SYDVKM. V was clipped by 4 bases and J by 9 bases, with 13 bases between them. CDR3 in amino acids: CASSSFRAGEQFF. In nucleotides, the CDR3 is TGTGCCAGCAGTTCGTTCCGGGCGGGTGAGCAGTTCTTC.

As to this clonotype: The library was designed around alpha chains, so this beta chain is a stray read whose abundance carries little weight. The chain joins TRBV29-1 to TRBJ2-1, with 8 bases that match TRBD1. CDR1 and CDR2 (germline): SQVTM, ANQGSEA. V lost 8 bases to trimming and J lost 3 bases; unmatched junction nucleotides: 9. CDR3 length: 14 residues. The CDR3 here is CSSTGTGLYNEQFF. As DNA, the CDR3 is TGCAGCTCCACCGGGACAGGTCTCTACAATGAGCAGTTCTTC.

Notes on this clonotype: This beta chain is a stray sequence in a library constructed for alpha chains; its clone size is not meaningful. The V call is TRBV13, the J call TRBJ1-1, with a weak D call TRBD1 (5 bases). CDR1 is PRHDT and CDR2 is FYEKMQ in the germline V gene (reference sequence). This CDR3 has 14 amino acids. Trimming pared 5 bases from V and 4 bases from J, leaving 14 bases between. The CDR3 region has the DNA TGTGCCAGCAGCCAGGAAGACAGATTCACTGAAGCTTTCTTT. Residues: CASSQEDRFTEAFF. The complete variable domain, with remaining parts taken from reference TRBV13 and TRBJ1-1, reads AAGVIQSPRHLIKEKRETATLKCYPIPRHDTVYWYQQGPGQDPQFLISFYEKMQSDKGSIPDRFSAQQFSDYHSELNMSSLELGDSALYFCASSQEDRFTEAFFGQGTRLTVV.

About this clonotype itself: The library was built for alpha chains, so this beta chain is an off-target read and its size means little. The rearrangement uses TRBV11-3 and TRBJ2-1; tentative D call: TRBD2 (6 bases). The CDR3 has 13 residues. The germline V gene has CDR1 SGHNT and CDR2 YENEEA. V lost 5 bases to trimming and J lost 9 bases, with 14 bases between them. The CDR3, as DNA: TGTGCCAGCAGCCCAGATCCGCGGGGTGAGCAGTTCTTC. Its translation is CASSPDPRGEQFF.

Comments on this clonotype: Being off target in a library aimed at alpha chains, this beta chain has a size of little meaning. The rearrangement links TRBV12-3 or TRBV12-4 to TRBJ1-2; D is perhaps TRBD1 (5 bases). V lost 1 base and J 3 bases, leaving 6 bases between the germline ends. This CDR3 contains 13 residues. The CDR3 loop is CASSLGGDYGYTF. CDR3 nucleotides: TGTGCCAGCAGTTTAGGGGGGGACTATGGCTACACCTTC.

This clonotype turned up a few times. Within a library made for alpha chains, this beta chain is off target, and its count is uninformative. The chain couples TRBV7-3 to TRBJ2-1, with D possibly TRBD1 on 5 matching bases. V was shortened by 5 bases and J by 9 bases, with 11 bases between the two germline ends. Germline CDR1 reads SGHTA; CDR2 reads FQGTGA. The CDR3 runs to 12 residues. Written as DNA, the CDR3 is TGTGCCAGCAGCCTAGGGGATGGTGAGCAGTTCTTC. This sequence encodes CASSLGDGEQFF. Together with reference TRBV7-3 and TRBJ2-1, the CDR3 gives the full variable domain: GAGVSQTPSNKVTEKGKYVELRCDPISGHTALYWYRQSLGQGPEFLIYFQGTGAADDSGLPNDRFFAVRPEGSVSTLKIQRTERGDSAVYLCASSLGDGEQFFGPGTRLTVL.

Remarks on this clonotype: Because the library targeted alpha chains, this beta chain is an off-target read whose size means little. This chain links TRBV20-1 with TRBJ2-5; maybe TRBD2 (5 bases). Germline V CDR1 and CDR2: DFQATT, SNEGSKA (reference sequence). This CDR3 region has 14 residues. Trimming took off 1 base at V and 2 bases at J, with 11 bases between the two ends. CDR3 sequence (DNA): TGCAGTGCTAGAGTCCCGGGGAGACAAGAGACCCAGTACTTC. Amino acids: CSARVPGRQETQYF.

About this clonotype: The library was prepared for alpha chains; this beta chain is a stray read, so its frequency means little. DNA for the CDR3: TGTGCCAGCAGCCCCGGCCAAGGGCACACTGAAGCTTTCTTT. Encoded protein: CASSPGQGHTEAFF. This chain joins TRBV7-6 and TRBJ1-1; D ambiguous. The germline gives CDR1 SGHVS, CDR2 FNYEAQ. This CDR3 is 14 amino acids long. Trimming took off 5 bases at V and 3 bases at J, with 13 bases between the two ends.

This clonotype was seen more than once but under ten times. The library was built for alpha chains, so this beta chain is an off-target read and its size means little. The chain joins TRBV6-6 to TRBJ1-1; D is unresolved. CDR1 MNHNY and CDR2 SVGAGI come from the germline V gene (reference sequence). The ends were cut back, 10 bases at V and 2 bases at J, with 17 bases in the middle. The CDR3 is 14 amino acids. CDR3 sequence reads: CATILFGENTEAFF. In DNA form, the CDR3 reads TGTGCCACCATATTATTCGGGGAAAACACTGAAGCTTTCTTT.

With respect to this clonotype: In a library made to pick up alpha chains, this beta chain is a stray read with a size that means little. This chain joins TRBV6-1 and TRBJ2-1, with 8 bases aligning to TRBD2. The CDR3 length is 15 residues. J gave up 8 bases and V 6 bases, and 12 bases lay outside the gene matches. Germline V CDR1 and CDR2: MNHNS, SASEGT. Written as DNA, the CDR3 is TGTGCCAGCAGGATGACACTAGCGGTGGGGGATGAGCAGTTCTTC. This encodes CASRMTLAVGDEQFF.

This clonotype was seen a handful of times. A library prepared for alpha chains yielded this beta chain as an off-target read; its size is of little meaning. The V call is TRBV4-3, the J call TRBJ2-7, with no clear D. The CDR3 extends over 15 amino acids. V was shortened by 0 bases and J by 4 bases, with 13 bases between the two germline ends. From germline, CDR1 is LGHNA and CDR2 YSLEER. This chain's CDR3 is CASSQDSGSKYEQYF. The CDR3 nucleotides read TGCGCCAGCAGCCAAGATTCTGGCAGCAAGTACGAGCAGTACTTC.

For this clonotype: A library prepared for alpha chains yielded this beta chain as an off-target read; its size is of little meaning. This chain uses TRBV20-1 with TRBJ2-4, with 8 bases matching TRBD2. Germline V gene sequence: CDR1 DFQATT, CDR2 SNEGSKA (reference sequence). V shed 3 bases, J shed 7 bases, and the junction held 5 bases outside the gene matches. The CDR3 is made up of 13 amino acids. CDR3 nucleotide sequence: TGCAGTGCTAGCGCGGGGGGCTTGAACATTCAGTACTTC. Translated, it gives CSASAGGLNIQYF.